Each of the 24 T cell receptor beta chains below was sequenced from the same sample in a study of blood T cell repertoires in COVID-19. Assay used: immunoSEQ multiplex PCR; TCRdb lists only in-frame clones, some missing. This sample has tens of thousands of clones; approximately 91% occur once, and the top ten carry 3.7%. The sequencing sample was made of peripheral blood. The receptors were gathered from a man in his 60s with acute or convalescent COVID-19.

CDR3 sequence reads: CASSLADNEKLFF. In nucleotides, the CDR3 is TGCGCCAGCAGCTTGGCAGATAATGAAAAACTGTTTTTT. The gene calls are TRBV5-1 and TRBJ1-4; D unclear. CDR3 length equals 13 residues. Germline V gene sequence: CDR1 SGHRS, CDR2 YFSETQ. Trimming pared 0 bases from V and 4 bases from J, leaving 4 bases between.

The chain has TRBV19 and TRBJ2-1; TRBD2 agrees at 10 bases. The germline CDR1 and CDR2 sequences are LNHDA and SQIVND (reference sequence). The CDR3 runs to 13 residues. Trimming took 6 bases from V and 7 from J; bases not matched to a gene: 3. Here the CDR3 DNA reads TGTGCCAGTAGGCCTAGCGGGAGTAATGAGCAGTTCTTC. Protein product: CASRPSGSNEQFF.

The V call is TRBV6-5, the J call TRBJ1-6; TRBD1 matches at 7 bases. Per germline, CDR1 MNHEY and CDR2 SVGAGI. V lost 2 bases, J lost 7 bases, and 2 bases stayed unmatched. This CDR3 region has 14 residues. The CDR3 nucleotides are TGTGCCAGCAGTTACGACAGGGACAATTCACCCCTCCACTTT. This encodes CASSYDRDNSPLHF.

In this sample, this clone turned up a few times. This chain connects TRBV4-3 to TRBJ2-2; a weak D match, TRBD1 (6 bases). This CDR3 region has 16 residues. Germline CDR1 is LGHNA and CDR2 is YSLEER. V was shortened by 0 bases and J by 3 bases, with 11 bases between the two germline ends. CDR3 in DNA: TGCGCCAGCAGCCAAGATGCTGGGGGCGACACCGGGGAGCTGTTTTTT. Residues: CASSQDAGGDTGELFF.

This clone was found once. The rearrangement joins TRBV7-9 to TRBJ2-1; weak D call: TRBD1 (6 bases). The CDR3 extends over 12 amino acids. Deletions cut 5 bases from V and 12 bases from J, with 14 bases between. Germline lookup yields CDR1 SEHNR and CDR2 FQNEAQ (reference sequence). The CDR3 spells CASSPQGLGQFF. Written as DNA, the CDR3 is TGTGCCAGCAGCCCACAGGGTCTCGGGCAGTTCTTC.

The chain joins TRBV25-1 to TRBJ1-4; D ambiguous. Trimming removed 2 bases at V and 8 bases at J, with 9 bases between. The CDR3 is 13 residues long. Per germline, CDR1 MGHDK and CDR2 SYGVNS. The DNA for the CDR3 is TGTGCCAGCAGTGAACCGGGTCGGGAAAAACTGTTTTTT. It encodes CASSEPGREKLFF.

The chain has TRBV7-9 and TRBJ2-7; D might be TRBD1 (6 bases). Germline CDR1 reads SEHNR; CDR2 reads FQNEAQ (reference sequence). V lost 4 bases, J lost 2 bases, and 12 bases lay in between. CDR3 size: 14 residues. CDR3: CASSSTGLTYEQYF. The DNA for the CDR3 is TGTGCCAGCAGCTCTACAGGGTTAACCTACGAGCAGTACTTC. Supplemented by reference TRBV7-9 and TRBJ2-7, the full variable domain reads DTGVSQNPRHKITKRGQNVTFRCDPISEHNRLYWYRQTLGQGPEFLTYFQNEAQLEKSRLLSDRFSAERPKGSFSTLEIQRTEQGDSAMYLCASSSTGLTYEQYFGPGTRLTVT.

The chain is built from TRBV7-6 and TRBJ2-6; D might be TRBD1 (6 bases). CDR3 length: 16 amino acids. The ends were cut back, 1 base at V and 2 bases at J, with 9 bases in the middle. Looked up from germline, CDR1 is SGHVS and CDR2 is FNYEAQ. CDR3 in amino acids: CASSLGGGAGANVLTF. The CDR3 DNA reads as TGTGCCAGCAGCTTAGGTGGGGGCGCTGGGGCCAACGTCCTGACTTTC.

The chain links TRBV24-1 to TRBJ2-7; D is possibly TRBD1 (6 bases). There are 13 residues in the CDR3. Germline V gene data show CDR1 as KGHDR and CDR2 as SFDVKD. V lost 9 bases, J lost 5 bases, and 16 bases lay in between. The CDR3 protein is CATARTAFDEQYF. DNA of the CDR3: TGTGCCACCGCCCGGACAGCGTTCGACGAGCAGTACTTC.

This chain connects TRBV5-4 to TRBJ2-5; 8 bases match TRBD1. The V gene end was trimmed by 2 bases and the J gene end by 5 bases; junction bases not matched to a gene: 8. The CDR3 has 15 amino acids. Per the germline V gene, CDR1 is SGHNT and CDR2 is YYREEE (reference sequence). CDR3: CASSLGQGSWETQYF. CDR3 bases: TGTGCCAGCAGCTTAGGACAGGGAAGCTGGGAGACCCAGTACTTC.

This sequence joins TRBV7-9 and TRBJ1-4, with a tentative D call TRBD1 (5 bases). Trimming cost V 0 bases and J 4 bases, with 12 bases left between them. From germline, CDR1 is SEHNR and CDR2 FQNEAQ (reference sequence). This CDR3 region has 16 residues. The CDR3 DNA reads TGTGCCAGCAGCTTAGCGCGGGAACAGGTTAATGAAAAACTGTTTTTT. Protein sequence: CASSLAREQVNEKLFF.

This chain joins TRBV19 and TRBJ2-6; D may be TRBD2 (5 bases). Trimming took off 3 bases at V and 1 base at J, with 7 bases between the two ends. The CDR3 consists of 15 residues. Germline CDR1 and CDR2: LNHDA and SQIVND (reference sequence). The CDR3 loop reads CASSIGESGANVLTF. CDR3 DNA: TGTGCCAGTAGTATCGGGGAATCTGGGGCCAACGTCCTGACTTTC.

This clone showed up just once. V and J are TRBV12-5 and TRBJ2-7; possible D gene TRBD1, 7 bases. The germline V and J ends were trimmed by 0 bases and 6 bases, with 18 bases remaining between them. The CDR3 has 16 residues. Germline V gene data show CDR1 as LGHNT and CDR2 as FRNRAP. The CDR3 region has the DNA TGTGCTAGTGGTTTGGTACTAATCAGGGGGGAGGTCGAGCAGTACTTC. It encodes CASGLVLIRGEVEQYF. Together with reference TRBV12-5 and TRBJ2-7, the CDR3 gives the full variable domain: DARVTQTPRHKVTEMGQEVTMRCQPILGHNTVFWYRQTMMQGLELLAYFRNRAPLDDSGMPKDRFSAEMPDATLATLKIQPSEPRDSAVYFCASGLVLIRGEVEQYFGPGTRLTVT.

V gene TRBV27 combines with J gene TRBJ1-5; TRBD1 agrees at 9 bases. Germline V gene lookup returns CDR1 MNHEY and CDR2 SMNVEV (reference sequence). The CDR3 is 15 residues long. The V gene end was trimmed by 5 bases and the J gene end by 6 bases; junction bases not matched to a gene: 8. This CDR3 reads CASSRTGGEGQPQHF. CDR3 DNA: TGTGCCAGCAGTCGTACAGGGGGCGAGGGTCAGCCCCAGCATTTT.

The V and J genes are TRBV2 and TRBJ2-3; D not certain. The CDR3 totals 13 residues. The germline V and J ends were trimmed by 8 bases and 2 bases, with 11 bases remaining between them. The germline gives CDR1 SNHLY, CDR2 FYNNEI. CDR3 protein: CASVPLITDTQYF. The CDR3 DNA is TGTGCCAGCGTCCCTCTTATCACAGATACGCAGTATTTT.

The chain uses TRBV19 and TRBJ1-1; 9 bases fit TRBD1. V gave up 9 bases and J gave up 1 base; unmatched junction bases: 6. Germline CDR1 reads LNHDA; CDR2 reads SQIVND (reference sequence). The CDR3 contains 14 residues. The CDR3 sequence is CASVPGQGNTEAFF. CDR3 DNA sequence: TGTGCCAGCGTCCCGGGACAGGGGAACACTGAAGCTTTCTTT.

The V and J genes are TRBV18 and TRBJ1-2, with 7 bases fitting TRBD1. The germline CDR1 and CDR2 sequences are KGHSH and LQKENI. J was trimmed by 8 bases and V by 3 bases; bases with no gene match: 9. This CDR3 comprises 14 residues. This chain's CDR3 is CASSPAGTEVGYTF. The DNA of the CDR3 is TGTGCCAGCTCACCGGCCGGGACAGAGGTCGGCTACACCTTC.

This clone was seen once. The chain employs TRBV4-2 and TRBJ2-1; 14 bases align to TRBD2. The CDR3 has 20 residues. Germline V CDR1 and CDR2: LGHNA, YNFKEQ. With 3 bases clipped from V and 10 bases from J, the junction kept 20 bases outside the gene matches. CDR3 DNA sequence: TGTGCCAGCAGCCAGGGGGGACTAGCGGGAGTTGGTGGACCTTCACGCGAGCAGTTCTTC. Amino acids: CASSQGGLAGVGGPSREQFF.

This chain connects TRBV29-1 to TRBJ1-3, with D unresolved. The CDR3 has 14 residues. The V gene's germline CDR1 is SQVTM and CDR2 ANQGSEA. With 3 bases removed from V and 3 bases from J, the gap between germline ends came to 12 bases. In DNA, the CDR3 is TGCAGCGTTGAGCCAGGCAAAGGTGGAAACACCATATATTTT. Translated, it gives CSVEPGKGGNTIYF.

The chain is built from TRBV4-2 and TRBJ2-7; tentatively, D is TRBD1 (6 bases). The CDR3 has 15 residues. V was pared by 1 base and J by 5 bases, with 15 bases between. Germline V lookup: CDR1 LGHNA, CDR2 YNFKEQ. Written as DNA, the CDR3 is TGTGCCAGCAGCCAAGGCCGCCAGGGGAACCACGAGCAGTACTTC. It is translated as CASSQGRQGNHEQYF.

This chain links TRBV10-3 with TRBJ1-6; D is perhaps TRBD1 (6 bases). Per the germline V gene, CDR1 is ENHRY and CDR2 is SYGVKD. The CDR3 is 15 amino acids. Trimming took off 2 bases at V and 14 bases at J, with 19 bases between the two ends. The CDR3 protein is CAISEGDTLRLTLHF. The DNA of the CDR3 is TGTGCCATCAGTGAGGGGGACACCCTACGGCTCACCCTCCACTTT.

The genes are TRBV11-1 and TRBJ2-7; 10 bases agree with TRBD1. The CDR3 loop spans 14 amino acids. Germline V gene data show CDR1 as SGHAT and CDR2 as FQDESV (reference sequence). V dropped 5 bases and J dropped 3; count of bases not matched to a gene: 4. The CDR3 DNA reads TGTGCCAGCAGCCCCCGGGACAGGGGCTACGAGCAGTACTTC. This translates into CASSPRDRGYEQYF.

The chain has TRBV6-4 and TRBJ2-1, with TRBD1 matching over 10 bases. Germline assignment: CDR1 MRHNA and CDR2 SNTAGT. After removal of 6 bases from V and 9 bases from J, the junction contained 5 bases not matched to a gene. This CDR3 has 13 amino acids. In nucleotides, the CDR3 is TGTGCCAGCAGCTTGACAGGGGGCAGTGAGCAGTTCTTC. Protein sequence: CASSLTGGSEQFF.

V is TRBV7-3 and J is TRBJ1-5; 8 nucleotides agree with TRBD1. Trimming removed 3 bases from V and 7 bases from J; junction bases left unmatched: 2. From germline, CDR1 is SGHTA and CDR2 FQGTGA. The length of the CDR3 is 13 residues. CDR3 coding DNA: TGTGCCAGCAGCTTGGACAGGGAACAGCCCCAGCATTTT. This gives the protein CASSLDREQPQHF. The full variable domain, in which reference TRBV7-3 and TRBJ1-5 provide the parts outside the CDR3, is GAGVSQTPSNKVTEKGKYVELRCDPISGHTALYWYRQSLGQGPEFLIYFQGTGAADDSGLPNDRFFAVRPEGSVSTLKIQRTERGDSAVYLCASSLDREQPQHFGDGTRLSIL.